This T cell receptor (beta chain) was recorded in a study of blood T cell repertoires in COVID-19. Study-wide background: Samples taken during acute and convalescent COVID-19 were collected in the United States, Italy and Spain. Sources were T cells, B-cell-depleted T cells, or PBMCs; the material itself was cDNA or gDNA.

Profiling relied on immunoSEQ multiplex PCR, and the TCRdb table lists in-frame clones only, not all of them. The repertoire holds hundreds of thousands of clones, with approximately 86% as singletons. There are 15 residues in the CDR3. From germline, CDR1 is SGHRS and CDR2 YFSETQ. Trimming shortened V by 5 bases and J by 6 bases, and 17 bases separated the two germline ends. The source material was peripheral blood. The clonotype originates from a man between 65 and 85 years old with acute or convalescent COVID-19. The J gene is TRBJ2-2, the V gene TRBV5-1; the D gene is possibly TRBD1 (5 bases). Here the CDR3 DNA reads TGCGCCAGCAGTGATTCGATAGGGGCCGCCGGGGAGCTGTTTTTT. Protein sequence: CASSDSIGAAGELFF.